This T cell receptor (beta chain) appears in the sequencing data of a study of shared clonotypes between healthy human individuals. Findings and limits, study-wide: The sampled material consisted only of blood, and tissue repertoires are likely to differ.

Profiled with immunoSEQ multiplex PCR; TCRdb holds only in-frame clones, not every one. The sample carries some 1,400,000 clones, roughly 96% recorded once. About this clone itself: Antigen specificity is unknown.

This TCR was recovered from a man aged 25-40 years in good health. Material for sequencing was naive CD4+ T cells sorted from blood. As to subset: CD45RA+ positively selected.

This CDR3 is CATHGGGGNTEAFF. The CDR3 DNA follows: TGTGCCACTCATGGTGGAGGGGGGAACACTGAAGCTTTCTTT. The chain couples TRBV6-1 to TRBJ1-1, with D perhaps TRBD1 (6 bases). This CDR3 is built from 14 residues. CDR1 and CDR2 (germline): MNHNS, SASEGT. Trimming pared 10 bases from V and 1 base from J, leaving 16 bases between.